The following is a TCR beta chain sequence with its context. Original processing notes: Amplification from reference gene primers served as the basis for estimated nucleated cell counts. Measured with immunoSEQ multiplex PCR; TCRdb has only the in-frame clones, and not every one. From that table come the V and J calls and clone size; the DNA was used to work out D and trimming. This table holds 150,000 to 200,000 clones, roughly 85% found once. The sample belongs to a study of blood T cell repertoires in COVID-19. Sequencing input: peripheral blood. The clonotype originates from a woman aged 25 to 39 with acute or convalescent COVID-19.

CDR3 residues: CASSLAGQGLHEQYF. CDR3 DNA: TGCGCCAGCAGCTTGGCAGGGCAGGGTCTACACGAGCAGTACTTC. The rearrangement uses TRBV5-1 and TRBJ2-7; D might be TRBD1 (5 bases). Trimming removed 0 bases at V and 5 bases at J, with 15 bases between. This CDR3 contains 15 residues. CDR1 and CDR2 (germline): SGHRS, YFSETQ.